The text below deals with one T cell receptor (beta chain). Antigen: not known. This sample was included in a study of T cell repertoires in cytomegalovirus infection. Study-wide background: Public TCR beta signatures were indicative of both CMV infection and a matching HLA type. Study observations and caveats: Carriage of CMV together with the relevant HLA was identifiable through cumulative public TCR beta family frequency. Clonotypes of TCR beta that were HLA-C-restricted and CMV-specific dominated the ex vivo response.

Trimming shortened V by 1 base and J by 13 bases, and 10 bases separated the two germline ends. CDR1 is DFQATT, CDR2 SNEGSKA, per germline (reference sequence). The CDR3 spans 11 residues. TCRdb recomputed calls from the reads with MiXCR, one row per CDR3 protein. The sample lists fewer than 650,000 distinct CDR3 sequences; approximately 40% were seen once. The chain joins TRBV20-1 to TRBJ1-4; D is uncertain. The sample here was cultured PBMCs, taken from culture after CMV antigen stimulation. The source is a human donor in good health (CMV status not recorded). Some clones in this sample may be carry-over from other donors' samples. This CDR3 is CSARGGSVLFF. The CDR3 bases are TGCAGTGCTAGAGGCGGGTCCGTACTGTTTTTT.